This entry lists 15 T cell receptor beta chains sequenced from one sample in a study of cytomegalovirus exposure and HLA in healthy donors. In the PCR, 60 Vbeta and 13 Jbeta primers were used. TCRdb keeps only in-frame clones here, not all; method: immunoSEQ multiplex PCR. The table records around 140,000 clones, around nine tenths of them present only once. The sequenced material came from PBMCs. Receptors were obtained from a woman in her twenties or thirties in good health and CMV-seronegative.

The chain recombines TRBV11-2 with TRBJ2-6; D is perhaps TRBD1 (5 bases). CDR3 size: 15 residues. V lost 5 bases, J lost 0 bases, and 8 bases lay in between. Germline V gene lookup returns CDR1 SGHAT and CDR2 FQNNGV. CDR3 amino acids: CASSPGRSGANVLTF. CDR3 nucleotides: TGTGCCAGCAGCCCAGGGCGCTCTGGGGCCAACGTCCTGACTTTC.

This chain connects TRBV5-1 to TRBJ2-7; 9 bases line up with TRBD2. Germline-derived CDR1 and CDR2 are SGHRS and YFSETQ. After removal of 0 bases from V and 2 bases from J, the junction contained 6 bases not matched to a gene. This CDR3 has 16 amino acids. The CDR3 loop is CASSLVPLAGTYEQYF. CDR3 DNA sequence: TGCGCCAGCAGCTTGGTTCCCCTAGCGGGGACCTACGAGCAGTACTTC. Together with reference TRBV5-1 and TRBJ2-7, the CDR3 gives the full variable domain: KAGVTQTPRYLIKTRGQQVTLSCSPISGHRSVSWYQQTPGQGLQFLFEYFSETQRNKGNFPGRFSGRQFSNSRSEMNVSTLELGDSALYLCASSLVPLAGTYEQYFGPGTRLTVT.

The chain is built from TRBV5-6 and TRBJ1-2, with D perhaps TRBD1 (6 bases). V lost 2 bases, J lost 4 bases, and 12 bases lay in between. The CDR3 spans 14 residues. CDR1 and CDR2 (germline): SGHDT, YYEEEE. The CDR3 nucleotides read TGTGCCAGCAGCTTTACGGGACACTTCTATGGCTACACCTTC. Amino acid sequence: CASSFTGHFYGYTF. The complete variable domain, with remaining parts taken from reference TRBV5-6 and TRBJ1-2, reads DAGVTQSPTHLIKTRGQQVTLRCSPKSGHDTVSWYQQALGQGPQFIFQYYEEEERQRGNFPDRFSGHQFPNYSSELNVNALLLGDSALYLCASSFTGHFYGYTFGSGTRLTVV.

The CDR3 bases are TGTGCCATCAGTGAGCAGAGGAGTTCTAACTATGGCTACACCTTC. This translates into CAISEQRSSNYGYTF. The chain employs TRBV10-3 and TRBJ1-2; unclear D gene. This CDR3 comprises 15 residues. The germline V gene has CDR1 ENHRY and CDR2 SYGVKD. The V gene lost 2 bases and the J gene lost 0 bases, with 10 bases spanning the gap.

This rearrangement joins TRBV7-8 to TRBJ2-3; tentative D call: TRBD2 (6 bases). This CDR3 region has 15 residues. V was pared by 3 bases and J by 4 bases, with 14 bases between. Germline V CDR1 and CDR2: SGHVS, FQNEAQ. CDR3 DNA sequence: TGTGCCAGCAGCTTTCCGGAGGGGATCCCAGATACGCAGTATTTT. It specifies CASSFPEGIPDTQYF.

In this sample, this clone turned up a few times. CDR3 nucleotides: TGTGCCAGCAGCCATAGCGGAGGGAGCCTAGAGACCCAGTACTTC. The encoded protein is CASSHSGGSLETQYF. The chain has TRBV28 and TRBJ2-5; TRBD2 is a possible D gene (6 bases). Germline V gene data show CDR1 as MDHEN and CDR2 as SYDVKM. This CDR3 region has 15 residues. V was clipped by 6 bases and J by 4 bases, with 18 bases between them.

This clone was detected once. The chain employs TRBV28 and TRBJ2-1; D is possibly TRBD2 (6 bases). This CDR3 has 12 residues. V lost 6 bases and J lost 9, with 12 bases in between. Germline values: CDR1 MDHEN, CDR2 SYDVKM. The CDR3 loop is CASSFSGFEQFF. CDR3 sequence (DNA): TGTGCCAGCAGCTTTAGCGGCTTTGAGCAGTTCTTC.

The CDR3 DNA reads as TGTGCCAGCAGCTTAGACGAATTCCTTGAGGCGGTCACCGGGGGAGAGACCCAGTACTTC. Its translation: CASSLDEFLEAVTGGETQYF. V gene TRBV11-2 combines with J gene TRBJ2-5; maybe TRBD2 (6 bases). Deletions cut 0 bases from V and 4 bases from J, with 27 bases between. The germline gives CDR1 SGHAT, CDR2 FQNNGV. The CDR3 covers 20 residues.

Only one count was recorded for this clone. The chain carries TRBV19 and TRBJ1-6; TRBD1 aligns across 9 bases. Germline V gene sequence: CDR1 LNHDA, CDR2 SQIVND (reference sequence). J gave up 7 bases and V 3 bases, and 4 bases lay outside the gene matches. CDR3 length equals 15 residues. CDR3 sequence: CASSIGTGTNSPLHF. CDR3 bases: TGTGCCAGTAGTATTGGGACAGGGACAAATTCACCCCTCCACTTT.

V usage is TRBV4-3 and J usage is TRBJ1-1; D is perhaps TRBD1 (5 bases). Germline CDR1 and CDR2: LGHNA and YSLEER. V was trimmed by 0 bases and J by 5 bases, leaving 10 bases between them. The CDR3 is 14 residues long. The CDR3: CASSQDLGETEAFF. For the CDR3, the DNA is TGCGCCAGCAGCCAAGATTTAGGGGAAACTGAAGCTTTCTTT.

The chain recombines TRBV4-1 with TRBJ1-2, with 8 bases lining up with TRBD1. With 7 bases clipped from V and 8 bases from J, the junction kept 12 bases outside the gene matches. The CDR3 is 14 amino acids. Germline V lookup: CDR1 MGHRA, CDR2 YSYEKL. In nucleotides, the CDR3 is TGCGCCAGCACCTCAGGGGGCGCGTCGGGCGGCTACACCTTC. This gives the protein CASTSGGASGGYTF.

This clone occurred a few times. CDR3 region: CASSLASVEQFF. CDR3 DNA sequence: TGTGCCAGCAGCTTGGCATCGGTTGAGCAGTTCTTC. This rearrangement joins TRBV5-6 to TRBJ2-1; D gene uncertain. The germline V and J ends were trimmed by 0 bases and 9 bases, with 7 bases remaining between them. Germline-derived CDR1 and CDR2 are SGHDT and YYEEEE. The CDR3 is made up of 12 amino acids.

The chain employs TRBV10-3 and TRBJ2-1; 9 bases map to TRBD2. This CDR3 comprises 13 residues. Germline assignment: CDR1 ENHRY and CDR2 SYGVKD. V shed 10 bases and J 2 bases; nucleotides not matched to a gene: 3. CDR3 loop: CATAGGPYNEQFF. CDR3 in DNA: TGTGCCACTGCGGGGGGGCCCTACAATGAGCAGTTCTTC.

The chain links TRBV18 to TRBJ1-4, with D perhaps TRBD1 (5 bases). The V end lost 5 bases, the J end lost 6 bases, and 13 bases lay between the germline ends. The CDR3 has 14 amino acids. CDR1 is KGHSH, CDR2 LQKENI, per germline. CDR3 coding DNA: TGTGCCAGCTCAACGACCTTGGGGCATGAAAAACTGTTTTTT. Encoded protein: CASSTTLGHEKLFF.

In this sample, this clone turned up once. The genes are TRBV5-1 and TRBJ1-2, with D possibly TRBD1 on 5 matching bases. The CDR3 covers 16 residues. CDR1 and CDR2 (germline): SGHRS, YFSETQ. The V gene lost 3 bases and the J gene lost 7 bases, with 22 bases spanning the gap. CDR3 sequence reads: CASSSGTPGGFSGYTF. CDR3 DNA: TGCGCCAGCAGCTCCGGGACTCCAGGAGGGTTCTCTGGCTACACCTTC.